This T cell receptor beta chain was identified during a study of T cell responses to AZD1222 COVID-19 vaccine (dated by TCRdb to the early 2020s). Some background on the complete study: TCR sequencing covered more than 230 trial participants: roughly 200 given two doses of AZD1222 and around 25 given two doses of MenACWY control vaccine. Enrollment into the trials was organized by age into subgroups of 18-55, 56-69 and 70-plus years, and those subgroups contained roughly 150, 30 and 60 TCR-sequenced participants, respectively.

The CDR3 numbers 15 residues from cysteine through phenylalanine. The entry retains the CDR3 DNA only, 45 bases that are in frame from base 1. V gives up 2 bases and J gives up 0 bases, and the segment between their germline ends measures 11 bases. Reading the germline V gene gives CDR1 SGHRS and CDR2 YFSETQ. The research as a whole found: Because no samples from the day 14 peak response were available, repertoires could be characterized only after the peak T cell response. In the small 56-69-year group, the increase in depth fell short of significance, most likely because of low power. Epitopes outside the regions mutated in the B.1.351 and B.1.1.7 variants were reportedly recognized by nearly half of the unique spike-specific TCRs. The whole spike protein was spanned by vaccine-associated CD4 TCRs, and dominant responses were seen in regions 160-218 and 743-854. Most participants were white British and females outnumbered males, and the authors suggested that clonal diversity may have been underestimated. Only a handful of AZD1222 recipients were SARS-CoV-2 seropositive at baseline, limiting conclusions about previously exposed vaccinees. A significant rise in spike-specific TCR breadth and depth was observed after two AZD1222 doses relative to day 0 and relative to MenACWY recipients.

The CDR3 regions of human TCRbeta chains were analyzed by immunosequencing. As for how the authors treated the data: TCRs in the repertoires were matched against a reference library of SARS-CoV-2-specific TCRs that had been generated with the MIRA antigen-specificity platform. Breadth was defined as the fraction of unique TCRs that were SARS-CoV-2-associated, and depth was defined as the fraction of total T cells that were SARS-CoV-2-associated. Each spike-specific TCR was assigned to its reactive spike region and to a CD4 or CD8 class using the MIRA data. Log10-transformed breadth and depth values were compared by one-way ANOVA with Sidak's multiple comparisons tests. Drawn from immuneACCESS, this table holds only the in-frame rearrangements with V and J called that TCRdb kept. Clones are partly lost; checked studies trace under half to an unresolved V gene and leave the rest unexplained. V and J calls and clone size are given by that table; D and trimming were obtained from the DNA. The sample includes tens of thousands of clones, with more than 70% observed a single time. The leading ten clones occupy roughly 20% of the sample.

About this clone itself: The antigen this receptor binds is unknown. No quality values exist for individual bases; no much larger clone is one base distant.

The time point label, as the study defines it: baseline before first vaccination. The treatment or condition label, as the study defines it: meningococcal conjugate vaccine given as trial control. Vaccinee samples were obtained from the UK trials COV001 and COV002, which included a single-blind randomized controlled phase 2/3 trial of AZD1222 (ChAdOx1 nCoV-19) in healthy adults. Trial participant PBMC samples were collected at day 0 and day 28 after the second dose for TCRbeta chain sequencing. The sequencing here drew on peripheral blood, taken on day 0 of MenACWY control vaccination. The receptor comes from an adult in good health. The rearrangement joined TRBV5-1 to TRBJ1-1; the D gene identity is not certain. The DNA reads as follows: TGCGCCAGCAGCTTTAATCGCGGATTGAACACTGAAGCTTTCTTT. Its amino acids are CASSFNRGLNTEAFF.